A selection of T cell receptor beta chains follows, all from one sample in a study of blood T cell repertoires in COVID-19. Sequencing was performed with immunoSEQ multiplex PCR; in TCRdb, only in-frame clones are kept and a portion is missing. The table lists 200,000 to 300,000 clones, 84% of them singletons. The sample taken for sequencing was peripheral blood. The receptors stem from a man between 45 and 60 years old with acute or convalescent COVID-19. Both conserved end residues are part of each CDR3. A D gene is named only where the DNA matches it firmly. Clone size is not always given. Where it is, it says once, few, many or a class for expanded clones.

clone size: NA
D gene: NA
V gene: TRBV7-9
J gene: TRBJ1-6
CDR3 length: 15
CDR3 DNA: TGTGCCAGCAGGACGACAGGTCACTTAGATTCACCCCTCCACTTT
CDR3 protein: CASRTTGHLDSPLHF

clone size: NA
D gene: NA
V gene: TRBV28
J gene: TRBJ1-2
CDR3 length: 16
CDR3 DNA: TGTGCCAGCAGTCACAATTCGGGGGACCTTAACTATGGCTACACCTTC
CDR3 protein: CASSHNSGDLNYGYTF

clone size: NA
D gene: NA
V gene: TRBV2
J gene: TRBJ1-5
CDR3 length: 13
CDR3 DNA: TGTGCCAGCACCCAGAGCGGTTCCGGGCCCCAGCATTTT
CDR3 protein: CASTQSGSGPQHF

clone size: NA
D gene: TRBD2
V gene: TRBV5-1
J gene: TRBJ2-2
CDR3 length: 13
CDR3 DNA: TGCGCCAGCAGCCCGGGACTAACCGGGGAGCTGTTTTTT
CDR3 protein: CASSPGLTGELFF

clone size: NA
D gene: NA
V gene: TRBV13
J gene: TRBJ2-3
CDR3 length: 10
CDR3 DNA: TGTGCCAGCAGGCAGAATACGCAGTATTTT
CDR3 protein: CASRQNTQYF

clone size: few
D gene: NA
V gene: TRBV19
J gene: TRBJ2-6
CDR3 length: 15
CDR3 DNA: TGTGCCAGTAGTATAGAACTCTCTGGGGCCAACGTCCTGACTTTC
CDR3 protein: CASSIELSGANVLTF

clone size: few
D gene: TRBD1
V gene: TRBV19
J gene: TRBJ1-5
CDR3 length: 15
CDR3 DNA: TGTGCCAGTAGTATCCGCGGGACAGCTAATCAGCCCCAGCATTTT
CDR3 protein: CASSIRGTANQPQHF

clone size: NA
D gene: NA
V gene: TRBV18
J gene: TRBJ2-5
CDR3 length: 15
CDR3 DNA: TGTGCCAGCTCACCGTTGGACATCCTAGGGGAGACCCAGTACTTC
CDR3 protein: CASSPLDILGETQYF

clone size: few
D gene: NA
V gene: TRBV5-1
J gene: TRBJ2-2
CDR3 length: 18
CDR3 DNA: TGCGCCAGCAGTCACTCGGTGGTGACAAGGACGAACACCGGGGAGCTGTTTTTT
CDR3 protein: CASSHSVVTRTNTGELFF

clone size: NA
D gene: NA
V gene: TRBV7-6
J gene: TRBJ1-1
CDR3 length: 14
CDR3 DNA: TGTGCCAGCAGCCCCTCGGGACATTTTCCTGAAGCTTTCTTT
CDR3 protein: CASSPSGHFPEAFF

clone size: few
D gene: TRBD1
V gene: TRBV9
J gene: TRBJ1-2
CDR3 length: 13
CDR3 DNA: TGTGCCAGCAGCGGAGGACAGGCGGATGGCTACACCTTC
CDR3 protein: CASSGGQADGYTF

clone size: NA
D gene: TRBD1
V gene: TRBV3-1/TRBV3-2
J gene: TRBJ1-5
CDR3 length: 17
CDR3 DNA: TGTGCCAGCAGCCAAGGGGGGACAGGCTTTAGCAATCAGCCCCAGCATTTT
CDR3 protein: CASSQGGTGFSNQPQHF

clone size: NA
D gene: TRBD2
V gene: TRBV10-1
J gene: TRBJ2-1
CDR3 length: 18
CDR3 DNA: TGCGCCAGTGCGGGACTAGCGGGACCCCACCGCTCCTACAATGAGCAGTTCTTC
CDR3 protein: CASAGLAGPHRSYNEQFF

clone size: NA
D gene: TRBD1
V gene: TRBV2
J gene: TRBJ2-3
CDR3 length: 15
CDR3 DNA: TGTGCCAGCAGTGTGACAGGGGGTGGCACAGATACGCAGTATTTT
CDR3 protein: CASSVTGGGTDTQYF

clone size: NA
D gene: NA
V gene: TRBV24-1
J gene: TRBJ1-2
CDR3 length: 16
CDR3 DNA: TGTGCCACCAGTGACTCCGCAGGGCAGGGTAGCTATGGCTACACCTTC
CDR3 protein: CATSDSAGQGSYGYTF

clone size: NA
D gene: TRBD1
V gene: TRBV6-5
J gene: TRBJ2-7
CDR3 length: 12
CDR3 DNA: TGTGCCAGCAGTAGACAGGGAGACGAGCAGTACTTC
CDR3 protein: CASSRQGDEQYF

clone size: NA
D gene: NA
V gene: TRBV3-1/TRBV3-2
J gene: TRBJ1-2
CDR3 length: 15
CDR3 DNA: TGTGCCAGCAGCCAAGACCCCAGGGGCCCCTATGGCTACACCTTC
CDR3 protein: CASSQDPRGPYGYTF

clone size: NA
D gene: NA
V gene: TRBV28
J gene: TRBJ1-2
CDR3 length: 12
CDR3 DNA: TGTGCCGGCGGAGCCCCTCTAACGGGCTACACCTTC
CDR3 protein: CAGGAPLTGYTF

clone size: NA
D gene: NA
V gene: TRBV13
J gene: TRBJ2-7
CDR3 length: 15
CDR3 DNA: TGTGCCAGCAGCCCCGGGTTGAGGGGGACCTACGAGCAGTACTTC
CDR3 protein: CASSPGLRGTYEQYF

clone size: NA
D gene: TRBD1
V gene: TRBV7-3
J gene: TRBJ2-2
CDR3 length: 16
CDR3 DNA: TGTGCCAGCAGCGTCGCGGGACAGGGGGGTACCGGGGAGCTGTTTTTT
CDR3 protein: CASSVAGQGGTGELFF

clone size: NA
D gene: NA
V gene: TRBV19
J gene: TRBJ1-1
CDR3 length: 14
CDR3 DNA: TGTGCCAGTAGTACCGGACAGTTTGCCACTGAAGCTTTCTTT
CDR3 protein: CASSTGQFATEAFF

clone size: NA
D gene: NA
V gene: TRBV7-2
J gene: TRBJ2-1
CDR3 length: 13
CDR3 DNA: TGTGCCAGCAGCTGGGCCTCCTACAATGAGCAGTTCTTC
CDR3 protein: CASSWASYNEQFF

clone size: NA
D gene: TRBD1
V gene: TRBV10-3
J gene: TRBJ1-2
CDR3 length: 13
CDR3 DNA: TGTGCCATTACAGAAACACCGGGACAGAGCTACACCTTC
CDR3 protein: CAITETPGQSYTF

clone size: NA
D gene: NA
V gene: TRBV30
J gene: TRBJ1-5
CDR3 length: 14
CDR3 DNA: TGTGCCTGGAGTGTATTGGAGGTATCTCAGCCCCAGCATTTT
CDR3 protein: CAWSVLEVSQPQHF

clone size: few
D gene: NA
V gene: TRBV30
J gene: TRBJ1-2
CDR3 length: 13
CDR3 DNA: TGTGCCTGGAGAAGACAGGAAGGTTATGGCTACACCTTC
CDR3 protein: CAWRRQEGYGYTF

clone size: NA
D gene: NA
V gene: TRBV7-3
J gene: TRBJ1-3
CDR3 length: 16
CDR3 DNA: TGTGCCAGCAGCACTACTAAAAACCGGGCTGGAAACACCATATATTTT
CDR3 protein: CASSTTKNRAGNTIYF

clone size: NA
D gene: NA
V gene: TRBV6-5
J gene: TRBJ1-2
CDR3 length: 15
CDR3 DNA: TGTGCCAGCAGCGTCGACGGGAGGGGGGGCTATGGCTACACCTTC
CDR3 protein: CASSVDGRGGYGYTF

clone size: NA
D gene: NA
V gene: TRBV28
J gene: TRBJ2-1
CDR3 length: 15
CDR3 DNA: TGTGCCAGCAGTTCGCCACAGGGTAGGTACAATGAGCAGTTCTTC
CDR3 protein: CASSSPQGRYNEQFF